This TCR beta chain comes out of a study of CD8 T cells in ankylosing spondylitis. The CDR3 consists of 13 residues. The V and J ends lost 6 bases and 6 bases respectively, with 12 bases between them. Per germline, CDR1 MGHDK and CDR2 SYGVNS. This clonotype has more than one count but fewer than ten. Its cognate antigen is unknown. TCR beta libraries were made by quantitative 5'-RACE with molecular barcodes. TCRdb redid the calling of the 5' RACE reads with MiXCR, one entry per CDR3 protein. The sample gives a few hundred thousand distinct CDR3 sequences, about 20% of which show up once; roughly 34% is in the top ten. Findings and limits, study-wide: One TCR beta motif, made up of eight highly homologous variants, appeared characteristic of ankylosing spondylitis blood. Reactive arthritis synovial fluid and blood previously showed some of these motif variants. The clones that were linked to disease were reported to be significantly enriched in matched synovial fluid samples from ankylosing spondylitis patients.

This receptor was identified in a male donor with ankylosing spondylitis or in good health (not recorded which). The rearrangement links TRBV25-1 to TRBJ2-1; D is perhaps TRBD1 (6 bases). Material: blood, either unsorted or a sorted T cell fraction (not recorded which). DNA of the CDR3: TGTGCCAGCAGGCTGACAGGAGGCAATGAGCAGTTCTTC. This translates into CASRLTGGNEQFF.